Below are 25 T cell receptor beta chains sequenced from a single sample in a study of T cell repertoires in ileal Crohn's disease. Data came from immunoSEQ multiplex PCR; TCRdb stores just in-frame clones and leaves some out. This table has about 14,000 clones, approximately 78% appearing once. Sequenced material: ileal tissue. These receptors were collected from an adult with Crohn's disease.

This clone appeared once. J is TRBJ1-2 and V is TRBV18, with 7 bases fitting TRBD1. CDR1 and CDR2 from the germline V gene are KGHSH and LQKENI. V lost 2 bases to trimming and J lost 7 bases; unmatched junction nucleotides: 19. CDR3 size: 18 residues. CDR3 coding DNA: TGTGCCAGCTCACCAACAGATCCAGACAGGGCCGCCCTACTTGGCTACACCTTC. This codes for CASSPTDPDRAALLGYTF.

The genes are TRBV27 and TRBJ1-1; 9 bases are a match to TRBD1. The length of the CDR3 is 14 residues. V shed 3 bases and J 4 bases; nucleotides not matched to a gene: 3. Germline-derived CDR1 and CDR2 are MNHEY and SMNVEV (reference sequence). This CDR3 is CASSFMDRGTEAFF. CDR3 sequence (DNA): TGTGCCAGCAGTTTCATGGACAGGGGCACTGAAGCTTTCTTT.

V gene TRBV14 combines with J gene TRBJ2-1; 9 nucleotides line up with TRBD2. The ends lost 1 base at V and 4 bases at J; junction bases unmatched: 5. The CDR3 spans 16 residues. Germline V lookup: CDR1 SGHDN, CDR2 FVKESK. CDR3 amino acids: CASSQGLRGGYNEQFF. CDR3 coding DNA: TGTGCCAGCAGCCAAGGATTGCGGGGGGGTTACAATGAGCAGTTCTTC. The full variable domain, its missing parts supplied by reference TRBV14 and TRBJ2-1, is EAGVTQFPSHSVIEKGQTVTLRCDPISGHDNLYWYRRVMGKEIKFLLHFVKESKQDESGMPNNRFLAERTGGTYSTLKVQPAELEDSGVYFCASSQGLRGGYNEQFFGPGTRLTVL.

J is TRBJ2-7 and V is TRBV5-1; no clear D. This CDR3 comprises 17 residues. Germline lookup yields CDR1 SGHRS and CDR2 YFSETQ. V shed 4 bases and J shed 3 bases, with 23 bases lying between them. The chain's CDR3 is CASSPSGSAVGDYEQYF. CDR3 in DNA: TGCGCCAGCAGCCCCTCGGGTTCGGCGGTAGGTGACTACGAGCAGTACTTC.

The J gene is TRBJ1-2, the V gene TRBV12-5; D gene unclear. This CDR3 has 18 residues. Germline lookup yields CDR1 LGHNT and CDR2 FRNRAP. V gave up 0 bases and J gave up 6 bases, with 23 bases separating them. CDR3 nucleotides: TGTGCTAGTGGTTTGGTTTTAGCCGGTGGCGGGTCTTGGCATGGCTACACCTTC. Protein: CASGLVLAGGGSWHGYTF.

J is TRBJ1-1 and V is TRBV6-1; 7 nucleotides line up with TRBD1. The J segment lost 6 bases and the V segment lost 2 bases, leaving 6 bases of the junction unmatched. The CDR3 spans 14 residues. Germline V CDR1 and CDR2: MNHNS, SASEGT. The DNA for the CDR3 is TGTGCCAGCAGTGAATCAGGGGGTAGGGCTGAAGCTTTCTTT. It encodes CASSESGGRAEAFF.

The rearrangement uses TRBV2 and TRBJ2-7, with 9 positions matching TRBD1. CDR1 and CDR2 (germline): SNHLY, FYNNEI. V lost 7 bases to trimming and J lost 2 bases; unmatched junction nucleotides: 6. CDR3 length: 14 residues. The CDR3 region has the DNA TGTGCCAGCATAGTGGACAGGGGTCCCTACGAGCAGTACTTC. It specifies CASIVDRGPYEQYF.

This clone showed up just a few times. The chain's CDR3 is CAWTEMGAGDTEAFF. DNA for the CDR3: TGTGCCTGGACCGAGATGGGCGCGGGTGACACTGAAGCTTTCTTT. This chain uses TRBV30 with TRBJ1-1; no clear D. Per the germline V gene, CDR1 is GTSNPN and CDR2 is SVGIG (reference sequence). CDR3 length equals 15 residues. Trimming took off 4 bases at V and 3 bases at J, with 18 bases between the two ends.

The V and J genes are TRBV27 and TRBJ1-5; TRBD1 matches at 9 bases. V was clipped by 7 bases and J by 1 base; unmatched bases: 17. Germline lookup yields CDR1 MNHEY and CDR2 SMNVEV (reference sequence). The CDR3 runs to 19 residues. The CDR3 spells CASKPGRNRGLGSNQPQHF. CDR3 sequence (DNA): TGTGCCAGCAAACCTGGCAGAAACAGGGGGCTTGGAAGCAATCAGCCCCAGCATTTT.

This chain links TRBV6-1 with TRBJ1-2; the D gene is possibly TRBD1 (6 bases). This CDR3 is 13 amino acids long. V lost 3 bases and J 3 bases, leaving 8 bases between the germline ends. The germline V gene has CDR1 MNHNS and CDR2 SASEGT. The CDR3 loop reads CASSESGDYGYTF. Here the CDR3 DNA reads TGTGCCAGCAGTGAGTCAGGGGACTATGGCTACACCTTC.

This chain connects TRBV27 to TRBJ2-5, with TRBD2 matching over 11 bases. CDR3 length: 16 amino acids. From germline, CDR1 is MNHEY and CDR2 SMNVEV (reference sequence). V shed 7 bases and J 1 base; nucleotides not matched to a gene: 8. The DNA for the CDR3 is TGTGCCAGCAAACCTCCTAGCGGGGGGATCCAAGAGACCCAGTACTTC. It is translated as CASKPPSGGIQETQYF.

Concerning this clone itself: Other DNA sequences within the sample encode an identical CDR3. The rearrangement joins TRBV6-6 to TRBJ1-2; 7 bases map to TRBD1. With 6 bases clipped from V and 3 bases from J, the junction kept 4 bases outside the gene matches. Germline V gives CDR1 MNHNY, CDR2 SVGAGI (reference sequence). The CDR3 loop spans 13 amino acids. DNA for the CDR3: TGTGCCAGCAGCCCAACAGGGGACTATGGCTACACCTTC. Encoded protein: CASSPTGDYGYTF.

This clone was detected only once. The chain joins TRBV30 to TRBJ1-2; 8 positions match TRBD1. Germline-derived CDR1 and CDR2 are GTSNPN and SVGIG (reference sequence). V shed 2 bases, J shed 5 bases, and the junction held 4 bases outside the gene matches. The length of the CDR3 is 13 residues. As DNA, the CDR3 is TGTGCCTGGAGTCGGGACAGGAATTATGGCTACACCTTC. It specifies CAWSRDRNYGYTF.

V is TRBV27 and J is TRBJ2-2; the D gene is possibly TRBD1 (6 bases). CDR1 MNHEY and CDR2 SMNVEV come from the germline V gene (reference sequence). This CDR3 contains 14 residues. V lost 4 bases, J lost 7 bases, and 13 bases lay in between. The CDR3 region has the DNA TGTGCCAGCAGTTACAGGGAAGTGAGCGGGGAGCTGTTTTTT. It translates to CASSYREVSGELFF.

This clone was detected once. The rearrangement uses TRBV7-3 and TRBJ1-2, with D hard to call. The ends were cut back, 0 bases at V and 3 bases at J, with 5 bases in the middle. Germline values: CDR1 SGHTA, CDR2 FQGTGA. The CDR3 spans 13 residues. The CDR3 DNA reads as TGTGCCAGCAGCTTAACCGGGGACTATGGCTACACCTTC. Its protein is CASSLTGDYGYTF.

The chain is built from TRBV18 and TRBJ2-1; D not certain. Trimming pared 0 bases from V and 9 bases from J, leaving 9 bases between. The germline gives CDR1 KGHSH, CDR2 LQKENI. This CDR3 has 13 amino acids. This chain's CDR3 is CASSPPLRGEQFF. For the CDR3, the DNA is TGTGCCAGCTCACCACCTTTGCGTGGTGAGCAGTTCTTC.

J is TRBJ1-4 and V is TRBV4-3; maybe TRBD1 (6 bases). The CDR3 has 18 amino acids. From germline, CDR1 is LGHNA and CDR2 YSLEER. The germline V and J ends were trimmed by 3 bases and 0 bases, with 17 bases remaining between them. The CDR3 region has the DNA TGCGCCAGCAGCCACACCCGGGACAAGGGTGCAACTAATGAAAAACTGTTTTTT. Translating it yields CASSHTRDKGATNEKLFF.

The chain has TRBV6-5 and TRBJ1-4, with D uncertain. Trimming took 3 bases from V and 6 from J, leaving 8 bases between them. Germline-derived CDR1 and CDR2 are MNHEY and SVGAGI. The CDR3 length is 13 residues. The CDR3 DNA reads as TGTGCCAGCAGTTATGGCGGTTATGAAAAACTGTTTTTT. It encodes CASSYGGYEKLFF.

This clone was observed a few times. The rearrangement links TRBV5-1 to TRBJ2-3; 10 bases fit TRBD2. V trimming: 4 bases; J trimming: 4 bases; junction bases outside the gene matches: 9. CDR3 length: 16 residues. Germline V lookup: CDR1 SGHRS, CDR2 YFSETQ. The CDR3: CASSRAGGQEADTQYF. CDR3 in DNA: TGCGCCAGCAGCAGAGCGGGGGGGCAGGAGGCAGATACGCAGTATTTT.

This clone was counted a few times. The CDR3 coding sequence is TGCGCCAGCAGCCAAGACGAGCAGGGGAATTCACCCCTCCACTTT. Residues: CASSQDEQGNSPLHF. The rearrangement links TRBV4-1 to TRBJ1-6, with D maybe TRBD1 (6 bases). CDR3 size: 15 residues. Looked up from germline, CDR1 is MGHRA and CDR2 is YSYEKL. V lost 0 bases and J 7 bases, leaving 10 bases between the germline ends.

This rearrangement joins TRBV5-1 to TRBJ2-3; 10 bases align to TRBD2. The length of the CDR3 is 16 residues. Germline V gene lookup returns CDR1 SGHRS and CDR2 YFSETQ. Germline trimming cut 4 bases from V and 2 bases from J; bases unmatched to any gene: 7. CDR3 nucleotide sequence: TGCGCCAGCAGCCTCCGACTAGCGGGTAACACAGATACGCAGTATTTT. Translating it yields CASSLRLAGNTDTQYF.

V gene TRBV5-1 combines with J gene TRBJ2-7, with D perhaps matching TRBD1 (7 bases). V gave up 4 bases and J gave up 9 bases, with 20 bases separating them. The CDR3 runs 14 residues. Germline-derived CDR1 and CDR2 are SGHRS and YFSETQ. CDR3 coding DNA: TGCGCCAGCAGCAGCCGGGACAGCGGGTTTGTGCAGTACTTC. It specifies CASSSRDSGFVQYF.

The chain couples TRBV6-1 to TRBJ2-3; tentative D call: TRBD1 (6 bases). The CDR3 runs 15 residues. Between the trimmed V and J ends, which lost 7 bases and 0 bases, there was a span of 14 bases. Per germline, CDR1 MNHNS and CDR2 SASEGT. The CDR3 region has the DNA TGTGCCAGCAAGGACAGAGGCTTTAGCACAGATACGCAGTATTTT. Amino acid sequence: CASKDRGFSTDTQYF.

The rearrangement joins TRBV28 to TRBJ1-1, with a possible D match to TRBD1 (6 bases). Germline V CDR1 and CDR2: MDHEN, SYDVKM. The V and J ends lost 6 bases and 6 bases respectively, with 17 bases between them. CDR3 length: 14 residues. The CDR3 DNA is TGTGCCAGCAGAGGCCCTGACAGGCTGGCTGAAGCTTTCTTT. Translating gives CASRGPDRLAEAFF.

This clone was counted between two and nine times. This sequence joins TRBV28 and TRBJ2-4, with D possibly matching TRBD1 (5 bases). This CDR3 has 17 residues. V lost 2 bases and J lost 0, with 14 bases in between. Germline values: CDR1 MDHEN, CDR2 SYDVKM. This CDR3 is CASSLTKEGEAKNIQYF. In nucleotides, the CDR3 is TGTGCCAGCAGTTTAACCAAGGAAGGGGAAGCCAAAAACATTCAGTACTTC. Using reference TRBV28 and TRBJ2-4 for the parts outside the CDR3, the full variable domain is DVKVTQSSRYLVKRTGEKVFLECVQDMDHENMFWYRQDPGLGLRLIYFSYDVKMKEKGDIPEGYSVSREKKERFSLILESASTNQTSMYLCASSLTKEGEAKNIQYFGAGTRLSVL.